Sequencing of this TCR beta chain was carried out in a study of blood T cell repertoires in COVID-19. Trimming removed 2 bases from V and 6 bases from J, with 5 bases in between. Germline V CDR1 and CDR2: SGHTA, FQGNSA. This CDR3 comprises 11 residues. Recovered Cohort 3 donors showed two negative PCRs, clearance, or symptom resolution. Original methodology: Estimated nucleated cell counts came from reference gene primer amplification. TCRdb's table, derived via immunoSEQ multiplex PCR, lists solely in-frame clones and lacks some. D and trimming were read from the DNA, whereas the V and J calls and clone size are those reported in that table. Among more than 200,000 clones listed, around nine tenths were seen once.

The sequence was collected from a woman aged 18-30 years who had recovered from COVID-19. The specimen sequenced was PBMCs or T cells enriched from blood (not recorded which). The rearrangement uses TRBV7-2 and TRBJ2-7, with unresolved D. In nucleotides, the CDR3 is TGTGCCAGCAGCTTAAATATCGAGCAGTACTTC. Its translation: CASSLNIEQYF.